This TCR beta chain was sequenced during a study of metastatic and nonmetastatic thyroid tumors. The overall study: Malignant thyroid and benign thyroid patients provided blood and tumor or nodule tissue whose repertoires were compared.

Original methodology: Clinicopathological groups supplied CDR3 differences that were used to build a distant-metastasis classifier for papillary thyroid cancer. With MiXCR, TCRdb called clones anew from the PCR reads. These V and J calls derive from TCRdb rather than the authors' analysis. The sample holds about 43,000 clones; 3% to 3.5% are singletons and the top ten take 9.5% to 10%. Study-wide findings and caveats: Reports indicated that malignant thyroid tumors showed significantly higher TCR beta diversity than benign nodules did, in blood and tumor.

The CDR3 length is 13 residues. Germline CDR1 and CDR2: MDHEN and SYDVKM. Trimming pared 3 bases from V and 6 bases from J, leaving 11 bases between. This clone has ten or more counts. Its antigen is as yet unknown. No treatment of any kind had been given to any patient before thyroid surgery. This chain links TRBV28 with TRBJ1-2, with D perhaps matching TRBD1 (6 bases). Sequenced material: blood. The source of this sequence is a female donor with papillary thyroid cancer or a benign thyroid nodule (not recorded which). Some clones in this sample may be carry-over from other donors' samples. For the CDR3, the DNA is TGTGCCAGCAGTTTGGGGGGCCTGGATGGCTACACCTTC. Its protein product is CASSLGGLDGYTF.